Sequencing of this TCR beta chain was carried out in a study of T-cell memory formation after mild COVID-19 (dated by TCRdb to the early 2020s). With respect to the entire study: TCR sequence clusters from the two donors were largely donor specific. In two donors, T-cell clones that expanded and contracted after mild COVID-19 were tracked by sequencing TCRalpha and TCRbeta repertoires over time. Two young, previously healthy adult volunteers made up the cohort, one male and one female.

Points the paper makes about the study in general: Whether the second-wave clones peaking on day 37 were SARS-CoV-2 specific was not confirmed. The study included only a couple of mild cases, and larger cohorts that include severe cases with pre-infection samples were judged to be necessary. From day 15 to 85, contracting clones showed balanced CD4/CD8 phenotypes, whereas a second wave of clones that expanded from day 15 to 37 leaned towards CD4+. Contracting CD4+ clones were located mainly in the CM and EM memory subsets, whereas CD8+ clones were found to be enriched in EMRA. Some responding clones were found in pre-infection memory, which suggests that pre-existing cross-reactive memory T cells took part in the SARS-CoV-2 response.

PBMCs were isolated by Ficoll-Paque density gradient centrifugation. The instrument given in TCRdb is Illumina NovaSeq 6000. TCRalpha and TCRbeta cDNA libraries were constructed by 5'RACE with constant-segment primers, with sample barcodes and unique molecular identifiers being introduced. Trizol reagent was used to extract RNA from every sample. The libraries were amplified in two PCR steps, and the second step added a second sample barcode and Illumina TruSeq adapters. Sequencing of the libraries was done on an Illumina NovaSeq, producing 2 x 150 bp paired-end reads. As for the original processing: Demultiplexing of reads and collapsing into UMI-guided consensus sequences were performed with migec v1.2.7. Using mixcr v2.1.11, UMI consensuses were aligned to TRA and TRB V and J templates and then assembled into clonotypes. Clonotypes were classified as expanded or contracted when called significant by both edgeR and NoisET, with noise models trained on biological replicates. For edgeR calls, the thresholds were a false discovery rate-adjusted p below 0.01 and a log2 fold-change of 1. As an exploratory analysis of dynamics, max-normalized trajectories of the 1000 most abundant clonotypes were examined with PCA combined with hierarchical clustering. Separately sequenced CD4+ and CD8+ repertoires were used to assign the CD4 or CD8 phenotype of responding clones. TCRdb trimmed public reads at Q25 via fastp, called clones via MiXCR and kept in-frame beta chains. CDR3 protein duplicates are merged, each entry listing the most common genes and DNA. The V and J calls and clone size are TCRdb's, not the authors'. For this sample there are just over 300,000 distinct CDR3 sequences; 15% to 20% appear just once. About 21% of the sample comes from the top ten.

This clonotype showed up many times. Its target antigen remains unknown. Within one base of it there is no much larger clone, and no base qualities were kept. The receptor's source is a man aged 18 to 35 who had mild COVID-19 (a few samples of this study predate the infection). The sample titles of this study are shuffled in the database, so cell type and time point are left out; the donor was told from shared clones. The sample taken for sequencing was PBMCs or a T cell subset sorted from them (not recorded which).

The sequence in DNA is TGCGCCAGCAGTGAGTCGCATAGGGATCAGCCCCAGCATTTT. Translated, it gives CASSESHRDQPQHF. The sequence is built from TRBV10-2 and TRBJ1-5; a confident D gene designation cannot be given. The CDR3 sequence holds 14 residues, the cysteine and phenylalanine included. CDR3 DNA only is kept here, 42 bases in frame from base 1. The V and J ends are trimmed by 0 bases and 5 bases, leaving 8 bases between them. The germline V gene yields WSHSY for CDR1 and SAAADI for CDR2.